Listed here is a single T cell receptor (beta chain). From germline, CDR1 is MDHEN and CDR2 SYDVKM. There are 15 residues in the CDR3. V lost 2 bases and J 2 bases, leaving 7 bases between the germline ends. The table came from immunoSEQ multiplex PCR; TCRdb's copy has only in-frame clones and leaves some out. This sample has more than 150,000 clones; 92% occur once, and the top ten carry 10%. The data are from a study of T cell responses to AZD1222 COVID-19 vaccine. This sequence was found in an adult in good health. The specimen was peripheral blood, collected on day 0 of AZD1222 vaccination. V and J are TRBV28 and TRBJ1-6, with D unclear. The DNA for the CDR3 is TGTGCCAGCAGTTTAGAGGGTACCTATAATTCACCCCTCCACTTT. Protein sequence: CASSLEGTYNSPLHF.